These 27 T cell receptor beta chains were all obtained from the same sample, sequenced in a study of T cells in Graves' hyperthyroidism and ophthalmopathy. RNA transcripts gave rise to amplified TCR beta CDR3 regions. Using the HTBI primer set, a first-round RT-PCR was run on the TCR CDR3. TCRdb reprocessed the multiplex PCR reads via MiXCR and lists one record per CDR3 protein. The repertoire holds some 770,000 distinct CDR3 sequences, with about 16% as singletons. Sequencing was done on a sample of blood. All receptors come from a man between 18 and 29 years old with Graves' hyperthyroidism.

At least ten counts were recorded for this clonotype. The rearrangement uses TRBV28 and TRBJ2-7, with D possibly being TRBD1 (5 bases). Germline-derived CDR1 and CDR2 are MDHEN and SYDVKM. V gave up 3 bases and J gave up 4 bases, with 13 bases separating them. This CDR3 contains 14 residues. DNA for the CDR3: TGTGCCAGCAGTTTTCTGGGGCGCAGGTACGAGCAGTACTTC. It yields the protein CASSFLGRRYEQYF.

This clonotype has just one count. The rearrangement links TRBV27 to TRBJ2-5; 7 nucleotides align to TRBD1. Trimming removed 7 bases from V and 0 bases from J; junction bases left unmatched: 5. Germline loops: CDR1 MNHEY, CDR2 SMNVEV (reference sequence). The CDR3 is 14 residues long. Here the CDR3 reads CASTWGTDQETQYF. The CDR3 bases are TGTGCCAGCACCTGGGGGACAGACCAAGAGACCCAGTACTTC.

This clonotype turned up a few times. The chain's CDR3 is CASSQGLGPLEQFF. DNA of the CDR3: TGTGCCAGCAGCCAGGGACTAGGCCCCCTTGAGCAGTTCTTC. V and J are TRBV5-6 and TRBJ2-1; 8 bases are shared with TRBD2. Germline loops: CDR1 SGHDT, CDR2 YYEEEE. This CDR3 is built from 14 residues. V shed 4 bases, J shed 9 bases, and the junction held 9 bases outside the gene matches.

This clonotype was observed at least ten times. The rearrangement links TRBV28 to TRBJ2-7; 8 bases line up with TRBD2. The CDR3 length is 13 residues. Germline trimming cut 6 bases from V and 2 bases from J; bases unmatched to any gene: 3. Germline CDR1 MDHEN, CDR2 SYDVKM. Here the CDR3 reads CASRSGSPYEQYF. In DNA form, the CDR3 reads TGTGCCAGCAGAAGCGGGAGTCCCTACGAGCAGTACTTC. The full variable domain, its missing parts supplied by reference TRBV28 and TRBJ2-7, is DVKVTQSSRYLVKRTGEKVFLECVQDMDHENMFWYRQDPGLGLRLIYFSYDVKMKEKGDIPEGYSVSREKKERFSLILESASTNQTSMYLCASRSGSPYEQYFGPGTRLTVT.

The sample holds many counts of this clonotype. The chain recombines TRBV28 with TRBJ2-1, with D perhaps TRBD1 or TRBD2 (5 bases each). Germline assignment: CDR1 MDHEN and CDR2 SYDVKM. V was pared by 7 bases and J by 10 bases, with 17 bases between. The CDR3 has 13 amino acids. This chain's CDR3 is CASNPRGRQEQFF. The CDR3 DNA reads TGTGCCAGCAACCCGAGGGGCCGACAGGAGCAGTTCTTC.

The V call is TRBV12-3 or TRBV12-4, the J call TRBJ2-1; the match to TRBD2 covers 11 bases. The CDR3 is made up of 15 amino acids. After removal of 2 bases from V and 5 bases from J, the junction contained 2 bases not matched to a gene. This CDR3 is CASSLMTSGDNEQFF. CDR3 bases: TGTGCCAGCAGTTTAATGACTAGCGGGGACAATGAGCAGTTCTTC.

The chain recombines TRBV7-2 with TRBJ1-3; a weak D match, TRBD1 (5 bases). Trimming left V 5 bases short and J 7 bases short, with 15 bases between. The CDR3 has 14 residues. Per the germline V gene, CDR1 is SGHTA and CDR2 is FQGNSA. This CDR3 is CASSPNRAGNTIYF. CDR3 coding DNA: TGTGCCAGCAGCCCGAATAGGGCAGGGAACACCATATATTTT.

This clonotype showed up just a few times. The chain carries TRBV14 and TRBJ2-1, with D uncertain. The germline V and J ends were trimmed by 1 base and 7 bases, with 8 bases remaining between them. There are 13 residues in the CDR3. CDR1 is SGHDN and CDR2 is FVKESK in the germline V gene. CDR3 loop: CASSQGALNEQFF. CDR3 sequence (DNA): TGTGCCAGCAGCCAAGGGGCCCTTAATGAGCAGTTCTTC.

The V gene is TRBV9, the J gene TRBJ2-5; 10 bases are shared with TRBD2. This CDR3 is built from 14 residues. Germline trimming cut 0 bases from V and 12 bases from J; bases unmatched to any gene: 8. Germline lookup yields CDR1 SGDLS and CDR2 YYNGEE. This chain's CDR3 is CASSVGDSGRPEYF. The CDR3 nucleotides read TGTGCCAGCAGCGTAGGGGATAGCGGGAGGCCCGAGTACTTC.

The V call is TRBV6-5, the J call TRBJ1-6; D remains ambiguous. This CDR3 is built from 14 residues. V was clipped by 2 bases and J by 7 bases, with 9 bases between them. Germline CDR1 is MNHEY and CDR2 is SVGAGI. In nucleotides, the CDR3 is TGTGCCAGCAGTTACGGCAGGAGGAATTCACCCCTCCACTTT. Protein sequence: CASSYGRRNSPLHF.

The CDR3 DNA reads TGTGCCTGGAATGGGGCTAGCGGACACTACAATGAGCAGTTCTTC. This sequence encodes CAWNGASGHYNEQFF. The rearrangement joins TRBV30 to TRBJ2-1; 7 positions match TRBD2. Trimming removed 4 bases from V and 3 bases from J; junction bases left unmatched: 9. Per the germline V gene, CDR1 is GTSNPN and CDR2 is SVGIG (reference sequence). This CDR3 comprises 15 residues.

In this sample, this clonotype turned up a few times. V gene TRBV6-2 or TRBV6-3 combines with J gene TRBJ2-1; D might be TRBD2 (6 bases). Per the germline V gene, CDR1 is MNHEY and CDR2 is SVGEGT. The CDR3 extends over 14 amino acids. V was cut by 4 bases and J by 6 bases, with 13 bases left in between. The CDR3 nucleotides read TGTGCCAGCAGTTTACTCGCGGGAATCAATGAGCAGTTCTTC. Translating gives CASSLLAGINEQFF.

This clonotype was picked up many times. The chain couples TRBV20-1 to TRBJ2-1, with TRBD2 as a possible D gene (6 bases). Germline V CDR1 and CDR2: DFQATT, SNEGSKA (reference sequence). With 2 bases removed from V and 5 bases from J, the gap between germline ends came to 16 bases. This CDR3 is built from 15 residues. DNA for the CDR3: TGCAGTGCTAGACCTCTCGCGGGATGGGACAATGAGCAGTTCTTC. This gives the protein CSARPLAGWDNEQFF.

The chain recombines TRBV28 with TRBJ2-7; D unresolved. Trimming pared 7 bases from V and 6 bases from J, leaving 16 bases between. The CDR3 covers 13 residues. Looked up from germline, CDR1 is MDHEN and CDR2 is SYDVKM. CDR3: CASTFVTKGEQYF. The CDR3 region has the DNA TGTGCCAGCACTTTTGTGACCAAGGGCGAGCAGTACTTC.

In DNA form, the CDR3 reads TGCAGTGCTAGAGGACAGATCCAAGAGACCCAGTACTTC. Translation gives CSARGQIQETQYF. The V call is TRBV20-1, the J call TRBJ2-5; D is possibly TRBD1 (5 bases). This CDR3 is built from 13 residues. Germline-derived CDR1 and CDR2 are DFQATT and SNEGSKA (reference sequence). V lost 1 base, J lost 1 base, and 7 bases lay in between.

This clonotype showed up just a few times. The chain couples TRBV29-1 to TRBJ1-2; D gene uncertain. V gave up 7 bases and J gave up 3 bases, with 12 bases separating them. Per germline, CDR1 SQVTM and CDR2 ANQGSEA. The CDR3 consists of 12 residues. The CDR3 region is CSGSDGDYGYTF. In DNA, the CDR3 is TGCAGCGGGAGCGACGGAGACTATGGCTACACCTTC.

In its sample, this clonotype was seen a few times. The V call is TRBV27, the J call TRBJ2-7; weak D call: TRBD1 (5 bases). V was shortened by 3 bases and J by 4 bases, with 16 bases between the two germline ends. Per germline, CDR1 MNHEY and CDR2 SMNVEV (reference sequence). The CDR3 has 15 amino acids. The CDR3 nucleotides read TGTGCCAGCAGTTTTGGGGCTTCAGAGGCTTACGAGCAGTACTTC. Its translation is CASSFGASEAYEQYF.

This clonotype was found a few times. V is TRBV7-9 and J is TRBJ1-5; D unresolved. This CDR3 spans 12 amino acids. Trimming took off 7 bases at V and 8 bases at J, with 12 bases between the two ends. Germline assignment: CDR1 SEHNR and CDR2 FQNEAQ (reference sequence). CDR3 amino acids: CASTFLEEPQHF. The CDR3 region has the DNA TGTGCCAGCACTTTCCTTGAGGAGCCCCAGCATTTT.

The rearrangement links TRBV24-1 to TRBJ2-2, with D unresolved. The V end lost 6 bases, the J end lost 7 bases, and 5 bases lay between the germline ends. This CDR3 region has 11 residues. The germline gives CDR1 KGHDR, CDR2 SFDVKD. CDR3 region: CATSLGGELFF. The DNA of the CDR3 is TGTGCCACCAGTCTGGGCGGGGAGCTGTTTTTT.

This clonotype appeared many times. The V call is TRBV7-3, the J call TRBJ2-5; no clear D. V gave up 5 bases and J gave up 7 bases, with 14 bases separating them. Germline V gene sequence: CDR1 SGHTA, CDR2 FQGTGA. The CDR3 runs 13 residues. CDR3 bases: TGTGCCAGCAGCGTAGACTCCCCCGGGACCCAGTACTTC. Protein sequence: CASSVDSPGTQYF.

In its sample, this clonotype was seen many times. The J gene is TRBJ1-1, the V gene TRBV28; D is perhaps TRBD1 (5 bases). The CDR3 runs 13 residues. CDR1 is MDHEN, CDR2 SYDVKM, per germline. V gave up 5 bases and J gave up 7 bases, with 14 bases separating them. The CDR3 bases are TGTGCCAGCAGTACGAGGGGCCAAATTGAAGCTTTCTTT. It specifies CASSTRGQIEAFF. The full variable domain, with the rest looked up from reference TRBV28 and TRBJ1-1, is DVKVTQSSRYLVKRTGEKVFLECVQDMDHENMFWYRQDPGLGLRLIYFSYDVKMKEKGDIPEGYSVSREKKERFSLILESASTNQTSMYLCASSTRGQIEAFFGQGTRLTVV.

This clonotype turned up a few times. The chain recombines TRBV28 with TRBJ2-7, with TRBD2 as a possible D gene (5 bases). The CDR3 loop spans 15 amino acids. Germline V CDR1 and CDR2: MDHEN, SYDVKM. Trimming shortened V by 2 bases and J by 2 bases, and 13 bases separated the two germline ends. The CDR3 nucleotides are TGTGCCAGCAGTTTACTTCAAATCGGGACCTACGAGCAGTACTTC. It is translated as CASSLLQIGTYEQYF.

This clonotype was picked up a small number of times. CDR3 in amino acids: CSAKGTSGEQETQYF. The CDR3 DNA reads as TGCAGTGCTAAAGGGACTAGCGGAGAACAAGAGACCCAGTACTTC. The V and J genes are TRBV20-1 and TRBJ2-5, with TRBD2 identical over 11 bases. Unmatched junction bases numbered 6, after V lost 4 bases and J lost 2 bases. Germline lookup yields CDR1 DFQATT and CDR2 SNEGSKA (reference sequence). The CDR3 covers 15 residues.

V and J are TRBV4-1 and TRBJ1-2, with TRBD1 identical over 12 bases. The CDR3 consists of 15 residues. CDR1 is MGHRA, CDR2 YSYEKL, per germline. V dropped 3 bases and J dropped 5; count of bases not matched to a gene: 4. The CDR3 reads CASSQPGQGAYGYTF. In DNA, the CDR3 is TGCGCCAGCAGCCAGCCGGGACAGGGGGCTTATGGCTACACCTTC.

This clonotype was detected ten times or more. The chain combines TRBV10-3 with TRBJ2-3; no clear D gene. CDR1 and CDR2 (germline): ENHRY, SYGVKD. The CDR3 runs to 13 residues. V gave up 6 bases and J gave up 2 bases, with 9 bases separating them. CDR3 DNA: TGTGCCATCAGACCCCTAGTCACAGATACGCAGTATTTT. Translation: CAIRPLVTDTQYF.

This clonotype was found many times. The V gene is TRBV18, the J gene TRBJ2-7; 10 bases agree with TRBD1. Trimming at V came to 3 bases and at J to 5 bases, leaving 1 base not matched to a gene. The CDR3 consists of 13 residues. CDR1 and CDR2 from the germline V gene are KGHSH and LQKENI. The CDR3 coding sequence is TGTGCCAGCTCACCCGGACAGGGGGACGAGCAGTACTTC. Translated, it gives CASSPGQGDEQYF. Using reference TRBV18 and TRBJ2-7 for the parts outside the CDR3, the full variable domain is NAGVMQNPRHLVRRRGQEARLRCSPMKGHSHVYWYRQLPEEGLKFMVYLQKENIIDESGMPKERFSAEFPKEGPSILRIQQVVRGDSAAYFCASSPGQGDEQYFGPGTRLTVT.

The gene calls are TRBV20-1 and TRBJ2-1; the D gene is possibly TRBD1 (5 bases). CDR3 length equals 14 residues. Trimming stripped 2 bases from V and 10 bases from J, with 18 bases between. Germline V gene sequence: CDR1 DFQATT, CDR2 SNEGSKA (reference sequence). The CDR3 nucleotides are TGCAGTGCTAGATCCCCGGACAAAACCTACGAGCAGTTCTTC. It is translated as CSARSPDKTYEQFF.